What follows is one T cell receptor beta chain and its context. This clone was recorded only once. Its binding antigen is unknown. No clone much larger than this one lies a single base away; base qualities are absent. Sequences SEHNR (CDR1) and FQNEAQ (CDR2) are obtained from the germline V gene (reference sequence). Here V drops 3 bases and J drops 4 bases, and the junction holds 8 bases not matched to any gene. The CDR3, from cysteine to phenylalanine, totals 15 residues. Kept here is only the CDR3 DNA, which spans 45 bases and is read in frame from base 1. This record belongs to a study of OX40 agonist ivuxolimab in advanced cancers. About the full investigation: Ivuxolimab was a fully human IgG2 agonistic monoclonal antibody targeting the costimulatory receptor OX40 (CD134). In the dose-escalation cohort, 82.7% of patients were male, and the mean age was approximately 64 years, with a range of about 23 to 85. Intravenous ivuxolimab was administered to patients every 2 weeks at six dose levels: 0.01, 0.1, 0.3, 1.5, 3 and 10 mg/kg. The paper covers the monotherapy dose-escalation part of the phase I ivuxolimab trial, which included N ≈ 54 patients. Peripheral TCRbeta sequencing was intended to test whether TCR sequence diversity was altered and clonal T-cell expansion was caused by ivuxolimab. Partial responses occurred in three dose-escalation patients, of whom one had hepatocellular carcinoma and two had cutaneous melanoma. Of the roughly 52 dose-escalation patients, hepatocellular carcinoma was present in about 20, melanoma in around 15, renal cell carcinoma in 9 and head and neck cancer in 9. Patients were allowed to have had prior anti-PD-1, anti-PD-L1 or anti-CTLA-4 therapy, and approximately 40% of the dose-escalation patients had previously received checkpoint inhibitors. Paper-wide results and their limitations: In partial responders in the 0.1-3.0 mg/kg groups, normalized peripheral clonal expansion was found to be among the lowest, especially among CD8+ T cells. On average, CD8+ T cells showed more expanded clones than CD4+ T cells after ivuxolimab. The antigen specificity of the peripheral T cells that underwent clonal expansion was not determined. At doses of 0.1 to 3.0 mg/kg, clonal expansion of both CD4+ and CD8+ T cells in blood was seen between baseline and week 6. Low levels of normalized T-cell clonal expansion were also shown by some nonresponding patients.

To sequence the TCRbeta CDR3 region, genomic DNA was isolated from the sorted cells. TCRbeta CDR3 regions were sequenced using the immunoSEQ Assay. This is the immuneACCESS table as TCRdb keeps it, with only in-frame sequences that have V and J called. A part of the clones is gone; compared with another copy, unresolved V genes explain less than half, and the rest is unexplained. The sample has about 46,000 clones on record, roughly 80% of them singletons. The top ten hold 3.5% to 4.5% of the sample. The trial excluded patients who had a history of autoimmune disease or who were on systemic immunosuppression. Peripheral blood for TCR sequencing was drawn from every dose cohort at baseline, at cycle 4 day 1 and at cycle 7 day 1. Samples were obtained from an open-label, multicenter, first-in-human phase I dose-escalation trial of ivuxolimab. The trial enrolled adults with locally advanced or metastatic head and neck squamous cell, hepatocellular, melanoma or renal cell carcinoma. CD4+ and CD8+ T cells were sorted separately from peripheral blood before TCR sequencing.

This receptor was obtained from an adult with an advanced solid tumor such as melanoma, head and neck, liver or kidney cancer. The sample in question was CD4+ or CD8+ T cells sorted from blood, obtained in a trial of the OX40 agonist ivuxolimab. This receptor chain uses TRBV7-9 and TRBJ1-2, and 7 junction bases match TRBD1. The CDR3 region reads CASSFQETGLYGYTF. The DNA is TGTGCCAGCAGCTTTCAAGAGACAGGGCTCTATGGCTACACCTTC.